This passage covers 26 T cell receptor beta chains from one sample sequenced in a study of tumor and adjacent non-tumor tissue in lung cancer (dated by TCRdb to between 2017 and 2018). Bulk unsorted tissue served as the source for RNA extraction, and RNA quality was assessed using a NanoDrop ND-1000 and an Agilent 2100. Library generation was performed with multiplex PCR. Sequencer: Illumina HiSeq 2500. TCRbeta libraries were constructed through three rounds of nested PCR with primers (Table S4) according to protocols adapted from ARM-PCR. TCRdb reprocessed the public reads (quality trimming at Q25 with fastp, clone calling with MiXCR) and kept in-frame beta chains. Every distinct CDR3 protein forms one entry, paired with its most common genes and DNA. The sample data list fewer than 100,000 distinct CDR3 sequences, and over 60% of these were observed just once. Together, the top ten hold around 10% of the sample.

What was sequenced was lung tumor tissue. These receptors all stem from a woman aged 40 to 50 with non-small cell lung cancer.

V and J are TRBV5-1 and TRBJ2-6; possible D gene TRBD1, 6 bases. Germline lookup yields CDR1 SGHRS and CDR2 YFSETQ. V lost 5 bases and J 14 bases, leaving 20 bases between the germline ends. The CDR3 consists of 14 residues. The CDR3 here is CASSRGSGAYILTF. The CDR3 coding sequence is TGCGCCAGCAGTAGGGGCTCAGGGGCCTACATCCTGACTTTC.

The chain recombines TRBV12-3 or TRBV12-4 with TRBJ1-6, with D unclear. The CDR3 sequence is 13 residues long. V gave up 9 bases and J gave up 10 bases, with 16 bases separating them. DNA of the CDR3: TGTGCCAGACCGACCTACCCTGCATCACCCCTCCACTTT. Protein sequence: CARPTYPASPLHF.

V is TRBV6-6 and J is TRBJ1-2, with D perhaps TRBD1 (5 bases). The CDR3 is made up of 14 amino acids. Germline-derived CDR1 and CDR2 are MNHNY and SVGAGI (reference sequence). Trimming cost V 7 bases and J 7 bases, with 19 bases left between them. The CDR3 loop reads CASTIDKVGVGYTF. As DNA, the CDR3 is TGTGCCAGCACTATAGATAAGGTGGGGGTTGGCTACACCTTC.

This chain links TRBV6-5 with TRBJ1-2; D remains ambiguous. Germline CDR1 and CDR2: MNHEY and SVGAGI. V was pared by 5 bases and J by 6 bases, with 13 bases between. The CDR3 covers 13 residues. The CDR3 reads CASSPVSDHGYTF. The CDR3 DNA follows: TGTGCCAGCAGTCCCGTGAGTGATCATGGCTACACCTTC.

Note on this clonotype: This may arise from a read error, as a much more abundant clone is one base away. This chain joins TRBV28 and TRBJ2-5; no firm D call. In germline, CDR1 is MDHEN, CDR2 SYDVKM. CDR3 length: 12 residues. CDR3 DNA: TGTGTCAGCGTTGGGCAGTCAGAGACCCAGTACTTC. Its protein product is CVSVGQSETQYF. Combining the CDR3 with reference TRBV28 and TRBJ2-5 gives the whole variable domain DVKVTQSSRYLVKRTGEKVFLECVQDMDHENMFWYRQDPGLGLRLIYFSYDVKMKEKGDIPEGYSVSREKKERFSLILESASTNQTSMYLCVSVGQSETQYFGPGTRLLVL.

In the case of this clonotype: Its ends do not fully match the called genes, so a read error is possible. The chain joins TRBV11-1 to TRBJ2-5, with no clear D. The length of the CDR3 is 13 residues. The germline gives CDR1 SGHAT, CDR2 FQDESV (reference sequence). CDR3 protein: CANSQRVVSTRYF. The CDR3 DNA reads as TGTGCCAACAGCCAACGTGTGGTGTCGACCCGGTACTTC.

V and J are TRBV11-2 and TRBJ1-1; D gene unclear. From germline, CDR1 is SGHAT and CDR2 FQNNGV. The CDR3 runs to 16 residues. CDR3 amino acids: CDIGRTRSWGNTEAFF. The DNA for the CDR3 is TGTGACATCGGCCGTACAAGGTCTTGGGGGAACACTGAAGCTTTCTTT.

As concerns this clonotype: Lacking the conserved final phenylalanine or tryptophan, this CDR3 likely reflects a read error. V and J are TRBV30 and TRBJ2-5; no firm D call. The length of the CDR3 is 12 residues. Trimming took 3 bases from V and 4 from J, leaving 9 bases between them. Germline lookup yields CDR1 GTSNPN and CDR2 SVGIG (reference sequence). This chain's CDR3 is CAWRARVETQYY. The CDR3 DNA reads TGTGCCTGGAGGGCAAGGGTAGAGACCCAGTACTAC.

Points on this clonotype: One end of the junction fails to match germline, which may point to a read error. The V gene is TRBV6-5, the J gene TRBJ2-6, with a tentative D call TRBD1 (5 bases). The CDR3 consists of 15 residues. The V gene's germline CDR1 is MNHEY and CDR2 SVGAGI. This CDR3 is CASRQTTSGANVLAF. In DNA form, the CDR3 reads TGTGCTAGCAGACAGACAACATCTGGGGCCAACGTCCTGGCTTTC.

Comments on this clonotype: One end of the junction is discordant with germline, which a read error may explain. This CDR3 is CNALGTSTTGGLYF. The CDR3 DNA sequence: TGCAATGCTCTTGGGACTAGCACAACCGGGGGGCTGTATTTT. The chain combines TRBV20-1 with TRBJ2-2; TRBD2 aligns across 9 bases. This CDR3 is built from 14 residues. From germline, CDR1 is DFQATT and CDR2 SNEGSKA (reference sequence).

With respect to this clonotype: No conserved phenylalanine or tryptophan is present at the end of the CDR3, so a read error is the likely explanation. The V gene is TRBV11-2, the J gene TRBJ2-7; no clear D gene. Germline V gene data show CDR1 as SGHAT and CDR2 as FQNNGV. The CDR3 has 14 amino acids. CDR3 residues: CAISLVSYSYEQYL. The CDR3 bases are TGTGCCATCAGCTTAGTCTCATACTCCTACGAGCAGTACTTA.

This clonotype was counted a few times. The chain couples TRBV6-6 to TRBJ2-7; 8 bases line up with TRBD1. V lost 4 bases to trimming and J lost 2 bases; unmatched junction nucleotides: 4. This CDR3 spans 14 amino acids. CDR1 is MNHNY and CDR2 is SVGAGI in the germline V gene (reference sequence). The CDR3 here is CASSLTGDTYEQYF. The CDR3 region has the DNA TGTGCCAGCAGTTTGACAGGGGACACCTACGAGCAGTACTTC.

On this clonotype: A read error may produce the germline difference seen at one junction end. The chain combines TRBV11-3 with TRBJ2-3, with D perhaps matching TRBD1 (5 bases). This CDR3 region has 16 residues. Germline CDR1 reads SGHNT; CDR2 reads YENEEA. The CDR3: CASKPRTWGAADTQCF. CDR3 DNA: TGTGCCAGCAAACCAAGGACATGGGGCGCGGCAGATACGCAGTGTTTT.

With respect to this clonotype: Without the conserved terminal phenylalanine or tryptophan, this CDR3 likely stems from a read error. The V and J genes are TRBV11-2 and TRBJ2-1; 9 positions match TRBD2. The germline V gene encodes CDR1 SGHAT and CDR2 FQNNGV. CDR3 length: 15 amino acids. CDR3 amino acids: CASSLDPSGGSKQFS. The CDR3 DNA is TGTGCCAGCAGCCTAGATCCCAGCGGGGGGAGTAAGCAGTTCTCC.

Worth noting for this clonotype: This may arise from a read error, as a much more abundant clone is one base away. The chain links TRBV24-1 to TRBJ2-1, with 15 bases that match TRBD2. Germline V gives CDR1 KGHDR, CDR2 SFDVKD. This CDR3 has 14 residues. After removal of 12 bases from V and 9 bases from J, the junction contained 8 bases not matched to a gene. CDR3 residues: CASGTSGGLREQFF. CDR3 coding DNA: TGTGCCTCCGGGACTAGCGGGGGGTTGCGTGAGCAGTTCTTC.

The chain couples TRBV12-3 or TRBV12-4 to TRBJ2-7; D uncertain. V lost 4 bases and J 0 bases, leaving 10 bases between the germline ends. The CDR3 covers 14 residues. The CDR3 coding sequence is TGTGCCAGCAGTTATGTACCAAACTCCTACGAGCAGTACTTC. This gives the protein CASSYVPNSYEQYF.

A word on this clonotype: A much larger clone lies one base from this, so it may be a read error. DNA for the CDR3: TGTGTCAGCAGCCCCCCGGGACAGGGTTTCTCTGGAAACACCATATATTTT. This encodes CVSSPPGQGFSGNTIYF. This chain joins TRBV7-9 and TRBJ1-3; 9 bases align to TRBD1. Germline V gene sequence: CDR1 SEHNR, CDR2 FQNEAQ (reference sequence). This CDR3 has 17 residues.

There are many counts of this clonotype. The rearrangement uses TRBV5-4 and TRBJ2-5; D is unclear. CDR1 SGHNT and CDR2 YYREEE come from the germline V gene (reference sequence). The CDR3 is 11 residues long. V was pared by 4 bases and J by 5 bases, with 6 bases between. CDR3 protein: CASSASETQYF. CDR3 coding DNA: TGTGCCAGCAGCGCCTCCGAGACCCAGTACTTC.

About this clonotype: Compared with germline, one end of the junction differs, possibly owing to a read error. The rearrangement links TRBV11-2 to TRBJ2-3, with D perhaps TRBD1 (6 bases). The germline gives CDR1 SGHAT, CDR2 FQNNGV. The CDR3 has 14 residues. In DNA form, the CDR3 reads TGTGCCAGCAGCCGCACAGCCACGGACAGTACGAAGTATTTT. It specifies CASSRTATDSTKYF. The variable domain in full, with the rest retrieved from reference TRBV11-2 and TRBJ2-3, is EAGVAQSPRYKIIEKRQSVAFWCNPISGHATLYWYQQILGQGPKLLIQFQNNGVVDDSQLPKDRFSAERLKGVDSTLKIQPAKLEDSAVYLCASSRTATDSTKYFGPGTRLTVL.

Concerning this clonotype itself: Since the CDR3 does not end with the conserved phenylalanine or tryptophan, this likely comes from a read error. The chain employs TRBV25-1 and TRBJ2-1, with D perhaps matching TRBD2 (6 bases). This CDR3 region has 14 residues. Germline V gives CDR1 MGHDK, CDR2 SYGVNS. CDR3 amino acids: CASSDTQDYNEQFL. As DNA, the CDR3 is TGTGCCAGCAGTGATACCCAGGACTACAATGAACAGTTCTTG.

The rearrangement uses TRBV20-1 and TRBJ1-1; perhaps TRBD1 as D (5 bases). The germline V gene encodes CDR1 DFQATT and CDR2 SNEGSKA (reference sequence). V lost 6 bases and J lost 11, with 16 bases in between. The CDR3 loop spans 11 amino acids. The CDR3 DNA reads TGCAGTGCCCCCAAATGGGGGAGTGCTTTCTTT. Encoded protein: CSAPKWGSAFF.

This clonotype showed up many times. The CDR3 DNA follows: TGTGCCAGCAGTTTCGTGGAGGGGTGGGGCGAGCAGTACTTC. This translates into CASSFVEGWGEQYF. V usage is TRBV28 and J usage is TRBJ2-7, with D perhaps matching TRBD2 (6 bases). Trimming stripped 3 bases from V and 6 bases from J, with 15 bases between. The CDR3 contains 14 residues. Germline V gene data show CDR1 as MDHEN and CDR2 as SYDVKM.

Note on this clonotype: Likely a read error: the CDR3 ends without its conserved phenylalanine or tryptophan. The chain employs TRBV6-2 or TRBV6-3 and TRBJ2-3, with 13 positions matching TRBD2. This CDR3 region has 16 residues. V dropped 6 bases and J dropped 5; count of bases not matched to a gene: 8. Germline V gives CDR1 MNHEY, CDR2 SVGEGT. CDR3 DNA: TGTGCCAGCAGAGTAGGGACTAGCGGGAAAAGAGATACGCAGTATTTG. It codes for CASRVGTSGKRDTQYL.

V and J are TRBV11-1 and TRBJ2-3; no clear D. The CDR3 consists of 12 residues. Germline V gene data show CDR1 as SGHAT and CDR2 as FQDESV (reference sequence). The V end was cut by 5 bases, the J end by 12 bases, with 15 bases between. The CDR3 loop is CASSPDGDAQYF. The CDR3 DNA reads TGTGCCAGCAGCCCCGATGGCGATGCTCAGTATTTT.

Concerning this clonotype itself: A much more abundant neighbour one base away suggests this may be a read error. The CDR3 loop reads CASNPGTGVSHEQYF. The CDR3 nucleotides read TGTGCCAGCAACCCCGGGACAGGGGTATCCCACGAGCAGTACTTC. V usage is TRBV11-2 and J usage is TRBJ2-7, with 10 nucleotides matching TRBD1. Germline CDR1 reads SGHAT; CDR2 reads FQNNGV. Trimming removed 7 bases from V and 5 bases from J; junction bases left unmatched: 11. The CDR3 is 15 amino acids.

About this clonotype: A much larger clone differs from this one at a single base, so this may be a read error. The V call is TRBV20-1, the J call TRBJ1-5; a possible D gene is TRBD1 (6 bases). V gave up 6 bases and J gave up 0 bases, with 27 bases separating them. This CDR3 has 19 residues. From germline, CDR1 is DFQATT and CDR2 SNEGSKA (reference sequence). CDR3 DNA: TGCAGTGCGTTAGGAGGGGGGCAGGGCGCTTCCTATAGCAATCAGCCCCAGCATTTT. Translated, it gives CSALGGGQGASYSNQPQHF.